This T cell receptor (beta chain) was profiled in a study of shared clonotypes between healthy human individuals. Clones were sequenced by immunoSEQ multiplex PCR, and TCRdb holds only the in-frame ones, with some missing. The table has roughly 2.1 million clones, approximately 94% seen once. Trimming at V came to 6 bases and at J to 0 bases, leaving 3 bases not matched to a gene. The CDR3 spans 15 residues. CDR1 and CDR2 (germline): MNHEY, SVGAGI. This clone was counted once. CD45RO-negative, CCR7-positively selected cells formed the naive CD8 fraction, excluding terminally differentiated effector memory CD45RA+ cells.

Sequencing was carried out using naive CD8+ T cells from PBMCs. This receptor was obtained from a man aged 18 to 30 in good health. Some clones in this sample may be carry-over from other donors' samples. The chain joins TRBV6-5 to TRBJ2-1; 9 bases are a match to TRBD1. The CDR3 region has the DNA TGTGCCAGCAGCCGGGGACAGGGCTCCTACAATGAGCAGTTCTTC. The encoded protein is CASSRGQGSYNEQFF.